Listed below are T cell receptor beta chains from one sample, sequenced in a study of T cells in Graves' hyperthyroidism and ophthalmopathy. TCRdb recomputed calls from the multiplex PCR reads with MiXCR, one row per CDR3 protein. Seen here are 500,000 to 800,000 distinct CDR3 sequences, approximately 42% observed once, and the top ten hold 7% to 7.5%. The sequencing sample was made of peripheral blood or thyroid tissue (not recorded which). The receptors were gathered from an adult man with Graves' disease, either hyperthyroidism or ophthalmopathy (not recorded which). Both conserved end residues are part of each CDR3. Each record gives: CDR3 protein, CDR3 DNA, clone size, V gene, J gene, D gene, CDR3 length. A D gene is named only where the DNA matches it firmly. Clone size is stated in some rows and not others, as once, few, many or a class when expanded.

CDR3: CASSWQGMNTEAFF
DNA: TGCGCCAGCAGCTGGCAGGGGATGAACACTGAAGCTTTCTTT
size: NA
V: TRBV5-1
J: TRBJ1-1
D: NA
length: 14

CDR3: CASSYASGRGYEQYF
DNA: TGTGCCAGCAGTTACGCTAGCGGGAGGGGGTACGAGCAGTACTTC
size: NA
V: TRBV12-3/TRBV12-4
J: TRBJ2-7
D: TRBD2
length: 15

CDR3: CASSGTSGGAEQYF
DNA: TGTGCCAGCAGCGGTACTAGCGGGGGGGCCGAGCAGTACTTC
size: NA
V: TRBV9
J: TRBJ2-7
D: TRBD2
length: 14

CDR3: CSARDPVTGHNQPQHF
DNA: TGCAGTGCTAGAGATCCCGTGACAGGGCACAATCAGCCCCAGCATTTT
size: NA
V: TRBV20-1
J: TRBJ1-5
D: TRBD1
length: 16

CDR3: CAIGELNRGHGYTF
DNA: TGTGCCATCGGGGAGTTAAACAGGGGACACGGCTACACCTTC
size: once
V: TRBV10-3
J: TRBJ1-2
D: TRBD1
length: 14

CDR3: CASRLAGDQETQYF
DNA: TGCGCCAGCCGACTAGCGGGAGACCAAGAGACCCAGTACTTC
size: NA
V: TRBV10-2
J: TRBJ2-5
D: TRBD2
length: 14

CDR3: CAISATGDLQPQHF
DNA: TGTGCCATCAGTGCCACAGGGGATCTTCAGCCCCAGCATTTT
size: many
V: TRBV10-3
J: TRBJ1-5
D: TRBD1
length: 14

CDR3: CASSLRGQVEMNTEAFF
DNA: TGCGCCAGCAGCCTCCGCGGACAGGTGGAAATGAACACTGAAGCTTTCTTT
size: few
V: TRBV4-1
J: TRBJ1-1
D: TRBD1
length: 17

CDR3: CASSEWGPADYEQYF
DNA: TGTGCCAGCAGTGAATGGGGACCAGCGGATTACGAGCAGTACTTC
size: NA
V: TRBV6-1
J: TRBJ2-7
D: NA
length: 15

CDR3: CSVLTGGETEAFF
DNA: TGCAGCGTTCTTACAGGGGGAGAGACTGAAGCTTTCTTT
size: NA
V: TRBV29-1
J: TRBJ1-1
D: TRBD1
length: 13

CDR3: CASRPSGNTGELFF
DNA: TGTGCCAGCAGACCCTCAGGGAACACCGGGGAGCTGTTTTTT
size: NA
V: TRBV7-9
J: TRBJ2-2
D: NA
length: 14

CDR3: CASTRDQGVQPQHF
DNA: TGTGCCAGTACCAGAGACCAGGGTGTTCAGCCCCAGCATTTT
size: NA
V: TRBV12-3/TRBV12-4
J: TRBJ1-5
D: NA
length: 14

CDR3: CASSYPSGPHQPQHF
DNA: TGTGCCAGCAGTTACCCCTCGGGACCCCATCAGCCCCAGCATTTT
size: NA
V: TRBV6-6
J: TRBJ1-5
D: NA
length: 15

CDR3: CASSLVQGTTYGYTF
DNA: TGTGCCAGCAGCTTGGTGCAGGGGACTACCTATGGCTACACCTTC
size: NA
V: TRBV7-9
J: TRBJ1-2
D: NA
length: 15

CDR3: CASSVPGQGENGYTF
DNA: TGTGCCAGCAGTGTCCCCGGGCAGGGGGAGAATGGCTACACCTTC
size: many
V: TRBV2
J: TRBJ1-2
D: TRBD1
length: 15

CDR3: CASSSGDRVNQPQHF
DNA: TGTGCCAGCAGCTCGGGGGACAGGGTAAATCAGCCCCAGCATTTT
size: many
V: TRBV7-2
J: TRBJ1-5
D: TRBD1
length: 15

CDR3: CASSEGRTGDTEAFF
DNA: TGTGCCAGCAGTGAGGGCAGGACGGGGGACACTGAAGCTTTCTTT
size: NA
V: TRBV2
J: TRBJ1-1
D: NA
length: 15

CDR3: CATSRGVTNEKLFF
DNA: TGTGCCACCAGCAGAGGGGTAACTAATGAAAAACTGTTTTTT
size: many
V: TRBV15
J: TRBJ1-4
D: NA
length: 14

CDR3: CASSLVGTGGERQYF
DNA: TGTGCCAGCAGCTTAGTGGGGACCGGAGGAGAGCGGCAGTACTTC
size: NA
V: TRBV7-6
J: TRBJ2-7
D: NA
length: 15

CDR3: CASSLGGGANQPQHF
DNA: TGCGCCAGCAGCTTAGGGGGGGGTGCCAATCAGCCCCAGCATTTT
size: few
V: TRBV5-1
J: TRBJ1-5
D: NA
length: 15

CDR3: CSTGYWGSQPQHF
DNA: TGCAGTACAGGGTATTGGGGGAGTCAGCCCCAGCATTTT
size: NA
V: TRBV20-1
J: TRBJ1-5
D: NA
length: 13

CDR3: CASGTGDGGYTF
DNA: TGTGCCAGCGGTACAGGGGATGGAGGCTACACCTTC
size: few
V: TRBV6-1
J: TRBJ1-2
D: TRBD1
length: 12

CDR3: CASSQDIPALNTEAFF
DNA: TGCGCCAGCAGCCAAGATATCCCAGCCCTGAACACTGAAGCTTTCTTT
size: NA
V: TRBV10-2
J: TRBJ1-1
D: NA
length: 16

CDR3: CASSLGDNHQPQHF
DNA: TGTGCCAGCAGCTTAGGGGACAACCATCAGCCCCAGCATTTT
size: many
V: TRBV7-6
J: TRBJ1-5
D: NA
length: 14

CDR3: CASSIRALQPQHF
DNA: TGTGCCAGTAGTATAAGGGCGCTTCAGCCCCAGCATTTT
size: NA
V: TRBV19
J: TRBJ1-5
D: NA
length: 13

CDR3: CASSQDPGDNEKLFF
DNA: TGCGCCAGCAGCCAAGATCCCGGGGATAATGAAAAACTGTTTTTT
size: NA
V: TRBV7-9
J: TRBJ1-4
D: NA
length: 15

CDR3: CASSLASGRGEQYF
DNA: TGTGCCAGCAGCTTAGCATCAGGTCGTGGCGAGCAGTACTTC
size: NA
V: TRBV11-1
J: TRBJ2-7
D: NA
length: 14

CDR3: CASSLDLQGDQPQHF
DNA: TGTGCCAGCAGCTTAGATCTGCAGGGGGACCAGCCCCAGCATTTT
size: few
V: TRBV7-2
J: TRBJ1-5
D: TRBD1
length: 15

CDR3: CASSLRPGAGQPQHF
DNA: TGTGCCAGCAGCTTGCGTCCAGGGGCAGGTCAGCCCCAGCATTTT
size: NA
V: TRBV19
J: TRBJ1-5
D: NA
length: 15

CDR3: CASSLRQGVGGANVLTF
DNA: TGTGCCAGCAGCTTGAGACAGGGGGTAGGCGGGGCCAACGTCCTGACTTTC
size: NA
V: TRBV11-1
J: TRBJ2-6
D: TRBD1
length: 17

CDR3: CASSAREYGTGDSPLHF
DNA: TGTGCCAGCAGTGCTAGAGAATATGGGACAGGGGATTCACCCCTCCACTTT
size: NA
V: TRBV25-1
J: TRBJ1-6
D: TRBD1
length: 17

CDR3: CASLRPMLNGSYEQYF
DNA: TGCGCCAGCCTCAGACCGATGCTAAATGGCTCCTACGAGCAGTACTTC
size: NA
V: TRBV10-1
J: TRBJ2-7
D: NA
length: 16

CDR3: CASSYRFNTEAFF
DNA: TGTGCCAGCAGCTACCGGTTCAACACTGAAGCTTTCTTT
size: many
V: TRBV7-3
J: TRBJ1-1
D: NA
length: 13

CDR3: CASSSDRAQGTQYF
DNA: TGTGCCAGCAGTTCGGACAGGGCGCAAGGGACCCAGTACTTC
size: NA
V: TRBV2
J: TRBJ2-5
D: TRBD1
length: 14

CDR3: CSVEGAGAAPYEQYF
DNA: TGCAGCGTTGAAGGTGCGGGGGCAGCGCCCTACGAGCAGTACTTC
size: NA
V: TRBV29-1
J: TRBJ2-7
D: NA
length: 15

CDR3: CASNIGALSGNTIYF
DNA: TGTGCCAGCAACATAGGTGCTTTGTCTGGAAACACCATATATTTT
size: few
V: TRBV6-1
J: TRBJ1-3
D: NA
length: 15

CDR3: CASSQTSGRSSGANVLTF
DNA: TGTGCCAGCAGCCAAACTAGCGGGAGGAGCTCTGGGGCCAACGTCCTGACTTTC
size: few
V: TRBV6-5
J: TRBJ2-6
D: TRBD2
length: 18

CDR3: CASSTQGYGNQPQHF
DNA: TGTGCCAGTAGTACACAGGGGTACGGCAATCAGCCCCAGCATTTT
size: NA
V: TRBV19
J: TRBJ1-5
D: TRBD1
length: 15

CDR3: CSVTGTAGNTIYF
DNA: TGCAGCGTTACCGGGACAGCTGGAAACACCATATATTTT
size: NA
V: TRBV29-1
J: TRBJ1-3
D: TRBD1
length: 13

CDR3: CASSDLDRNNQPQHF
DNA: TGTGCCAGCAGTGACCTGGACAGGAACAATCAGCCCCAGCATTTT
size: once
V: TRBV25-1
J: TRBJ1-5
D: TRBD1
length: 15

CDR3: CASSRETGYSGNTIYF
DNA: TGTGCCAGCAGCAGAGAGACAGGATACTCTGGAAACACCATATATTTT
size: NA
V: TRBV7-9
J: TRBJ1-3
D: NA
length: 16